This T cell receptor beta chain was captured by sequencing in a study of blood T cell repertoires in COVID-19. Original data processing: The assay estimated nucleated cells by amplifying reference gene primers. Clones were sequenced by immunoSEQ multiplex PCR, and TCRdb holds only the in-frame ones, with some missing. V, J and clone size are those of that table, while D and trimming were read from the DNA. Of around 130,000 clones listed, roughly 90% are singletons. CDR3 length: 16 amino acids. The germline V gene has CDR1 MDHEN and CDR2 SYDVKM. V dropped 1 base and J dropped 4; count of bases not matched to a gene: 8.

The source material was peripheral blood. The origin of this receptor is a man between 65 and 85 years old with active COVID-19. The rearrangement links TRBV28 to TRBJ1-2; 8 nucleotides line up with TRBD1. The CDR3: CASSLSRTGQGYGYTF. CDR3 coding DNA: TGTGCCAGCAGTTTATCCCGGACAGGGCAGGGCTATGGCTACACCTTC.